This T cell receptor (beta chain) came from a study of T cell repertoires in cytomegalovirus infection. Overall study: A matching HLA type, together with CMV infection, was signaled by public TCR beta signatures.

TCRdb re-called the reads with MiXCR, one entry per CDR3 protein. This table has some 120,000 distinct CDR3 sequences, 10% appearing once. General study points: Predominance within the ex vivo response was attributable to HLA-C-restricted CMV-specific TCR beta clonotypes.

The CDR3 has 13 amino acids. V lost 2 bases and J lost 4; bases outside the gene matches: 4. Germline-derived CDR1 and CDR2 are SQVTM and ANQGSEA. In its sample, this clonotype was seen many times. Its antigen remains unknown. The chain has TRBV29-1 and TRBJ1-1; 7 bases align to TRBD1. This receptor was identified in a human donor in good health (CMV status not recorded). Some clones in this sample may be carry-over from other donors' samples. The sample comprised PBMCs, sequenced either directly or after in vitro stimulation (not recorded which). The CDR3 here is CSVEQGVGTEAFF. The CDR3 DNA reads as TGCAGCGTTGAACAGGGGGTAGGCACTGAAGCTTTCTTT.